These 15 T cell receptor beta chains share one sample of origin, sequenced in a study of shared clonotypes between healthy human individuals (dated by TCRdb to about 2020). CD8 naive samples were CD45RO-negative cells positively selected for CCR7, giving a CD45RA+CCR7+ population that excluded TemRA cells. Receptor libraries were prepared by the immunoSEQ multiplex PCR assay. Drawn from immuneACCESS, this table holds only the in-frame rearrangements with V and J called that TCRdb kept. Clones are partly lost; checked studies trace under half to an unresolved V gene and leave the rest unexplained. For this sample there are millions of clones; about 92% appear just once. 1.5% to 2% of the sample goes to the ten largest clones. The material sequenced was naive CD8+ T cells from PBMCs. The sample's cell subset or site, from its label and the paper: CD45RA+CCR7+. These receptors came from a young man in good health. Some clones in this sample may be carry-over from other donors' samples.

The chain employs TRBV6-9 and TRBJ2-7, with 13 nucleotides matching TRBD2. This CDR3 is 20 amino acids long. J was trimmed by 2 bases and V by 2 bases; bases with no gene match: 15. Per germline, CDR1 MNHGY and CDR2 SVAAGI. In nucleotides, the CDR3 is TGTGCCAGCAGTTATGTGACAGGGAAAACTAGCGGGAGGGGCACCTACGAGCAGTACTTC. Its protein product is CASSYVTGKTSGRGTYEQYF.

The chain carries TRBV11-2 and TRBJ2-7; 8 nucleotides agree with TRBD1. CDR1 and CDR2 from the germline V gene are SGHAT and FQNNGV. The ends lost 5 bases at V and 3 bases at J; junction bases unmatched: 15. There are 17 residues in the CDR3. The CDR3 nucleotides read TGTGCCAGCAGCCCGGGACAGGCGTCGGTGGGGCACTACGAGCAGTACTTC. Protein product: CASSPGQASVGHYEQYF. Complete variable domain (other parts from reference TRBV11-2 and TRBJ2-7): EAGVAQSPRYKIIEKRQSVAFWCNPISGHATLYWYQQILGQGPKLLIQFQNNGVVDDSQLPKDRFSAERLKGVDSTLKIQPAKLEDSAVYLCASSPGQASVGHYEQYFGPGTRLTVT.

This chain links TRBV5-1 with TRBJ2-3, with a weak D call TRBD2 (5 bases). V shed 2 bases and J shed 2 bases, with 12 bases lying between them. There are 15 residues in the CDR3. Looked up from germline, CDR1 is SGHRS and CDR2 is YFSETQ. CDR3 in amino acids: CASSFGGFTTDTQYF. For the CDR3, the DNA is TGCGCCAGCAGCTTCGGCGGGTTTACCACAGATACGCAGTATTTT.

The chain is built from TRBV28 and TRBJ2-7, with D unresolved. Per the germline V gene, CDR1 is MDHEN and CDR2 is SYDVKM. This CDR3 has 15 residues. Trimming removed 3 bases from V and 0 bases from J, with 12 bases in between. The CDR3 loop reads CASSFYARYSYEQYF. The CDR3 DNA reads TGTGCCAGCAGTTTCTACGCTAGGTACTCCTACGAGCAGTACTTC.

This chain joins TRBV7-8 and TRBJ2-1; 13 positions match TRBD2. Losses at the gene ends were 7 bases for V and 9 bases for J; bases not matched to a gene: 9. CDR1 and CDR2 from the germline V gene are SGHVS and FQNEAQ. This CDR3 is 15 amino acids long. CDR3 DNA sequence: TGTGCCAGCACCATGAGACTAGCGGGAGGCGGTGAGCAGTTCTTC. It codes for CASTMRLAGGGEQFF.

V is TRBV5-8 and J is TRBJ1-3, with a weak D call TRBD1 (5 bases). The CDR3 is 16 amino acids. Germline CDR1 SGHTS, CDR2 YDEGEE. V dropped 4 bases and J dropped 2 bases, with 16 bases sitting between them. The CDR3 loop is CASSLEGESPGNTIYF. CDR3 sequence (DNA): TGTGCCAGCAGCCTGGAAGGGGAAAGTCCTGGAAACACCATATATTTT. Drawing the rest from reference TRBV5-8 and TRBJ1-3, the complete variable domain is EAGVTQSPTHLIKTRGQQATLRCSPISGHTSVYWYQQALGLGLQFLLWYDEGEERNRGNFPPRFSGRQFPNYSSELNVNALELEDSALYLCASSLEGESPGNTIYFGEGSWLTVV.

The CDR3 protein is CASRRTGGYEQYF. In DNA form, the CDR3 reads TGTGCCAGCAGGAGGACAGGGGGCTACGAGCAGTACTTC. This chain links TRBV28 with TRBJ2-7; 10 nucleotides align to TRBD1. Germline CDR1 reads MDHEN; CDR2 reads SYDVKM. The V and J ends lost 6 bases and 3 bases, in that order; junction bases with no gene match: 2. This CDR3 is built from 13 residues.

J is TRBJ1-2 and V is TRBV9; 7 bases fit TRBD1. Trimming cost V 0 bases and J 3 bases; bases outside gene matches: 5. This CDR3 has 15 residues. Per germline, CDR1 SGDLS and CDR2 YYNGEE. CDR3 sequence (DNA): TGTGCCAGCAGCGTAGCTCGCAGGGGGGACTATGGCTACACCTTC. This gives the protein CASSVARRGDYGYTF.

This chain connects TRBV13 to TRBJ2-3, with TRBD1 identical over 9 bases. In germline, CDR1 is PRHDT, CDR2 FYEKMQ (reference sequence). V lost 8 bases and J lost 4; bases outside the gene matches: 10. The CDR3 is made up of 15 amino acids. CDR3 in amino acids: CASGSRTGEADTQYF. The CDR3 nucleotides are TGTGCCAGCGGCTCTAGGACAGGGGAGGCAGATACGCAGTATTTT.

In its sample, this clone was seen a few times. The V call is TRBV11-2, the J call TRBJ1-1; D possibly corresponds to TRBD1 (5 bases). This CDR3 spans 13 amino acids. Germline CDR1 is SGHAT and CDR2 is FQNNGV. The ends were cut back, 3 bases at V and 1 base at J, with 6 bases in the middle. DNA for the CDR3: TGTGCCAGCAGCTTGGACAAGAACACTGAAGCTTTCTTT. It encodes CASSLDKNTEAFF. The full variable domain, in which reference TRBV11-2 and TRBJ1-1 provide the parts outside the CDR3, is EAGVAQSPRYKIIEKRQSVAFWCNPISGHATLYWYQQILGQGPKLLIQFQNNGVVDDSQLPKDRFSAERLKGVDSTLKIQPAKLEDSAVYLCASSLDKNTEAFFGQGTRLTVV.

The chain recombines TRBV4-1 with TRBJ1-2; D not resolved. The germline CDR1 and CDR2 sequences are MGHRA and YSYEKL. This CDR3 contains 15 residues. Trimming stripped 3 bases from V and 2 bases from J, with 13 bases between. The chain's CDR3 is CASSHVGEENYGYTF. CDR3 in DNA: TGCGCCAGCAGCCACGTCGGGGAGGAGAACTATGGCTACACCTTC.

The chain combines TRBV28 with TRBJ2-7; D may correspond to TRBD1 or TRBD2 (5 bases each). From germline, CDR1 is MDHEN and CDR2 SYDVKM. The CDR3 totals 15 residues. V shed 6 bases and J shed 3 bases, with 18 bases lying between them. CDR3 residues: CASSNRGREGYEQYF. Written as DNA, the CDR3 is TGTGCCAGCAGCAACCGGGGCAGGGAAGGCTACGAGCAGTACTTC.

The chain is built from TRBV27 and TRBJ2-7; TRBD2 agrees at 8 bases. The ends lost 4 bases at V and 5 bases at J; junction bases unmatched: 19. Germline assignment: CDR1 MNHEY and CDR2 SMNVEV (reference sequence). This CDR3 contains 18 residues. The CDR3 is CASSWSGGPRESPHEQYF. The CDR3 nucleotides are TGTGCCAGCAGTTGGTCGGGAGGGCCTAGAGAGTCCCCCCACGAGCAGTACTTC.

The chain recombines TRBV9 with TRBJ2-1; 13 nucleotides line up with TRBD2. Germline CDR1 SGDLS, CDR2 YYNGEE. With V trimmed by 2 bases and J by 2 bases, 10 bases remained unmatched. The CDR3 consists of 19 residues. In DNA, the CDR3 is TGTGCCAGCAGCGTTTCAAGACTAGCGGGAGGATCGACCTACAATGAGCAGTTCTTC. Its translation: CASSVSRLAGGSTYNEQFF.

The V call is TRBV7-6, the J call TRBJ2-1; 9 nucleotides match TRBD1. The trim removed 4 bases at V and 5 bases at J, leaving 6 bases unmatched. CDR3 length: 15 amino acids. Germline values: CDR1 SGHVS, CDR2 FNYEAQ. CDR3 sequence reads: CASSSDRGTHNEQFF. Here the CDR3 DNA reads TGTGCCAGCAGCTCGGACAGGGGCACCCACAATGAGCAGTTCTTC.